This TCR beta chain was recorded in a study of cytomegalovirus exposure and HLA in healthy donors. Turning to this clone: The germline gene is not matched at one end of the junction; a read error may be the cause. Within the sample, other DNA sequences also encode this same CDR3.

The primer mix had 60 Vbeta and 13 Jbeta primers. The assay was immunoSEQ multiplex PCR, and TCRdb's table has in-frame clones only and misses some. The data contain 180,000 or so clones, 70% to 75% of them singletons. From germline, CDR1 is SEHNR and CDR2 FQNEAQ (reference sequence). The CDR3 length is 16 residues. This sequence originates from a male donor in good health and CMV-seronegative. Sequencing was performed on PBMCs. The chain recombines TRBV7-9 with TRBJ2-7; 10 positions match TRBD1. The CDR3 is CASSVAGTGDGYEQYF. The DNA of the CDR3 is TGTGCCAGCAGCGTAGCTGGGACAGGGGACGGCTACGAGCAGTACTTC.